This TCR beta chain was recovered during a study of blood T cell repertoires in COVID-19. Study-level background: T cells, B-cell-depleted T cells, or PBMCs supplied cDNA or gDNA.

The protocol was immunoSEQ multiplex PCR, while the TCRdb copy is restricted to in-frame clones and leaves out a portion. Among approximately 200,000 clones, around 80% were seen once, and the ten largest hold 12%. The V gene's germline CDR1 is LNHDA and CDR2 SQIVND (reference sequence). The V and J ends lost 3 bases and 0 bases respectively, with 12 bases between them. CDR3 length equals 16 residues. This clone was observed once. V and J are TRBV19 and TRBJ1-5; D unresolved. This receptor was obtained from a woman older than 75 with COVID-19, enrolled during active disease. Source material: peripheral blood. The CDR3 region is CASSILGQYSNQPQHF. As DNA, the CDR3 is TGTGCCAGTAGTATCCTTGGGCAGTATAGCAATCAGCCCCAGCATTTT. Using reference TRBV19 and TRBJ1-5 for the parts outside the CDR3, the full variable domain is DGGITQSPKYLFRKEGQNVTLSCEQNLNHDAMYWYRQDPGQGLRLIYYSQIVNDFQKGDIAEGYSVSREKKESFPLTVTSAQKNPTAFYLCASSILGQYSNQPQHFGDGTRLSIL.